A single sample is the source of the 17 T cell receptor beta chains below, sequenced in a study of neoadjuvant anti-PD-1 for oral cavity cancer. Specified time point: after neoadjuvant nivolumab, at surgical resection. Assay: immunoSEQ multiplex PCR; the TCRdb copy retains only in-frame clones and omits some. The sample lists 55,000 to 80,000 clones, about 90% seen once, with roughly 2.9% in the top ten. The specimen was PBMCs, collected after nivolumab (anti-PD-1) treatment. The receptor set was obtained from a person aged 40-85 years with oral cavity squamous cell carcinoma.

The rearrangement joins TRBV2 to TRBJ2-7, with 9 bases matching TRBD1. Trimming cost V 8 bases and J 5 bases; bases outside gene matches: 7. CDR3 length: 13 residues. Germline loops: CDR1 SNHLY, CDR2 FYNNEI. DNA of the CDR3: TGTGCCAGCGAGGGACAGGGAGTTGACGAGCAGTACTTC. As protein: CASEGQGVDEQYF.

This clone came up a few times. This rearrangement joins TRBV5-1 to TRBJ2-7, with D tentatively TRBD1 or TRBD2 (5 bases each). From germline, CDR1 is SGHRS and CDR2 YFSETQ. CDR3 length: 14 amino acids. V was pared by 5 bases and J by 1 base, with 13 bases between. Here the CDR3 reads CASSRDRRSYEQYF. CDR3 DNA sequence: TGCGCCAGCAGTAGGGACCGACGATCCTACGAGCAGTACTTC.

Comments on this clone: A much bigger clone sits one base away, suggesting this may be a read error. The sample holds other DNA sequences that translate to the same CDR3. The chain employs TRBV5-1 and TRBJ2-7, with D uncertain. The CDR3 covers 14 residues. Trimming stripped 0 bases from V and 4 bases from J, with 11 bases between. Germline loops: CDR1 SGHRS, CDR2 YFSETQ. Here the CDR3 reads CASSLEGRAYEQYF. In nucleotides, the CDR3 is TGCGCCAGCAGCTTGGAAGGCCGAGCGTACGAGCAGTACTTC.

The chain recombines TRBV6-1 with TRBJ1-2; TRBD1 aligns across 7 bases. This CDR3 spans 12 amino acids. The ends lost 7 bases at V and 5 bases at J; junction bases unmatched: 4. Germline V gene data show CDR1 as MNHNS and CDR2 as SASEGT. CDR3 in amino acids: CASNGQAYGYTF. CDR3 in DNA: TGTGCCAGCAACGGACAGGCTTATGGCTACACCTTC.

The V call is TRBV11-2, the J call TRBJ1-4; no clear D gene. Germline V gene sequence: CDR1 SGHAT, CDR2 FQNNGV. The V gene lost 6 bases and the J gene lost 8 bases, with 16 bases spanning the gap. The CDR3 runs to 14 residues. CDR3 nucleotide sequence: TGTGCCAGCAGGTCAAATGGGTTCAGGGAAAAACTGTTTTTT. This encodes CASRSNGFREKLFF.

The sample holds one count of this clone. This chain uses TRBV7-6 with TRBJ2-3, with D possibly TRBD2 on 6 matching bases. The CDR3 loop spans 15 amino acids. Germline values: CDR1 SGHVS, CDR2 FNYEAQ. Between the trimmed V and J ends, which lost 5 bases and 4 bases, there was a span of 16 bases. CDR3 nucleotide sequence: TGTGCCAGCAGCGAGCGGGTGGCGGGGTCAGATACGCAGTATTTT. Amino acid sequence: CASSERVAGSDTQYF. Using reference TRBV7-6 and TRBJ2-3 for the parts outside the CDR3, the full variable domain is GAGVSQSPRYKVTKRGQDVALRCDPISGHVSLYWYRQALGQGPEFLTYFNYEAQQDKSGLPNDRFSAERPEGSISTLTIQRTEQRDSAMYRCASSERVAGSDTQYFGPGTRLTVL.

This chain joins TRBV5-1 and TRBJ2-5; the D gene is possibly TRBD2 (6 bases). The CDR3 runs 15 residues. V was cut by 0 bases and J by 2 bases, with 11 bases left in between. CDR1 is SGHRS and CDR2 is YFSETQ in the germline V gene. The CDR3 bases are TGCGCCAGCAGCTTGGTTGCGGGGCCGCAAGAGACCCAGTACTTC. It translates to CASSLVAGPQETQYF.

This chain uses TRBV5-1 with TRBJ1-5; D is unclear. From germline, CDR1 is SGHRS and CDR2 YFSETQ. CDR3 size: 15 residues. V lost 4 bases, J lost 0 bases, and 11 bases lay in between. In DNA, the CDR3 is TGCGCCAGCAGCCCGCAAGGAGATAGCAATCAGCCCCAGCATTTT. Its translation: CASSPQGDSNQPQHF.

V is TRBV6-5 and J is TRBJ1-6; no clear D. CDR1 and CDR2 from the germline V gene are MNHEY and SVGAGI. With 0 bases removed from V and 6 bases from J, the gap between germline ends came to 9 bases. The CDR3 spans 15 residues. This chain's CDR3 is CASSYSPLGNSPLHF. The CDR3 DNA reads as TGTGCCAGCAGTTACTCCCCCCTGGGTAATTCACCCCTCCACTTT.

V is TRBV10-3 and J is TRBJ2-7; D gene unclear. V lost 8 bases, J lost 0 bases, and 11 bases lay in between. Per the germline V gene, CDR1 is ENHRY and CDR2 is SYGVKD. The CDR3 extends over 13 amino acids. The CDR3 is CAIRGRLSYEQYF. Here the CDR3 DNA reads TGTGCCATCCGTGGACGGCTCTCCTACGAGCAGTACTTC.

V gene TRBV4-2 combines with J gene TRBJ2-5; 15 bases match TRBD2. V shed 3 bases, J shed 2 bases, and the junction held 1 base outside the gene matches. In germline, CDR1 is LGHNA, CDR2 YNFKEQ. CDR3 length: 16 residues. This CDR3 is CASSHGTSGRQETQYF. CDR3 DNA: TGTGCCAGCAGCCACGGGACTAGCGGGAGGCAAGAGACCCAGTACTTC.

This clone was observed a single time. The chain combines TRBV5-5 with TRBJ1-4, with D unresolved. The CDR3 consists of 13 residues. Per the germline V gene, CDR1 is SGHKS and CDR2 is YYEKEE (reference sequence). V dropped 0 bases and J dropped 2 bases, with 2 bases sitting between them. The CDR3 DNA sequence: TGTGCCAGCAGCTTGGCTACTAATGAAAAACTGTTTTTT. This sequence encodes CASSLATNEKLFF.

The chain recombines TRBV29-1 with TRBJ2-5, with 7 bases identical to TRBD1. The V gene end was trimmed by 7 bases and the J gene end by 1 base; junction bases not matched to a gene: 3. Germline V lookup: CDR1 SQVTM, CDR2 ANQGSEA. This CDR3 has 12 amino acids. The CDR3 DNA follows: TGCAGCGGCAGGGGGTCCCAAGAGACCCAGTACTTC. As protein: CSGRGSQETQYF.

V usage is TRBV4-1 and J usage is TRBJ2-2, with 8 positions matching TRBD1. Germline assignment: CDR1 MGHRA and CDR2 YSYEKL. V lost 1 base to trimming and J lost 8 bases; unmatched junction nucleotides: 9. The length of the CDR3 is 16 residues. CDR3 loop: CASSQVRQGARGELFF. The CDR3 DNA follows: TGCGCCAGCAGCCAAGTACGTCAGGGGGCCCGGGGGGAGCTGTTTTTT.

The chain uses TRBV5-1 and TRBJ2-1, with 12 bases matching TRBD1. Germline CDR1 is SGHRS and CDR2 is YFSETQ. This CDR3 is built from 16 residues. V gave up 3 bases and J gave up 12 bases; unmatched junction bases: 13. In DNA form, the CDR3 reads TGCGCCAGCAGCTCGGGACAGGGGGCCACCCCAGGTAGGCAGTTCTTC. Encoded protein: CASSSGQGATPGRQFF. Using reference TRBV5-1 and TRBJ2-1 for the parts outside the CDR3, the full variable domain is KAGVTQTPRYLIKTRGQQVTLSCSPISGHRSVSWYQQTPGQGLQFLFEYFSETQRNKGNFPGRFSGRQFSNSRSEMNVSTLELGDSALYLCASSSGQGATPGRQFFGPGTRLTVL.

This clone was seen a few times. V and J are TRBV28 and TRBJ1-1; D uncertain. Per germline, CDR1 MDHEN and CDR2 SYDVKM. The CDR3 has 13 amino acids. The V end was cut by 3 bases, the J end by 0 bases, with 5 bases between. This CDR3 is CASSFTLNTEAFF. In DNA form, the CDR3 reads TGTGCCAGCAGTTTTACCCTGAACACTGAAGCTTTCTTT.

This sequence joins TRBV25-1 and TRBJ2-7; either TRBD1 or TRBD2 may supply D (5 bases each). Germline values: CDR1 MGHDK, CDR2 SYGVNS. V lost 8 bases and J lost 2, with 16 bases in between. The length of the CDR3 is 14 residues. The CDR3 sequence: CASPFRDGAYEQYF. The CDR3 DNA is TGTGCCAGCCCCTTCCGGGACGGAGCCTACGAGCAGTACTTC.